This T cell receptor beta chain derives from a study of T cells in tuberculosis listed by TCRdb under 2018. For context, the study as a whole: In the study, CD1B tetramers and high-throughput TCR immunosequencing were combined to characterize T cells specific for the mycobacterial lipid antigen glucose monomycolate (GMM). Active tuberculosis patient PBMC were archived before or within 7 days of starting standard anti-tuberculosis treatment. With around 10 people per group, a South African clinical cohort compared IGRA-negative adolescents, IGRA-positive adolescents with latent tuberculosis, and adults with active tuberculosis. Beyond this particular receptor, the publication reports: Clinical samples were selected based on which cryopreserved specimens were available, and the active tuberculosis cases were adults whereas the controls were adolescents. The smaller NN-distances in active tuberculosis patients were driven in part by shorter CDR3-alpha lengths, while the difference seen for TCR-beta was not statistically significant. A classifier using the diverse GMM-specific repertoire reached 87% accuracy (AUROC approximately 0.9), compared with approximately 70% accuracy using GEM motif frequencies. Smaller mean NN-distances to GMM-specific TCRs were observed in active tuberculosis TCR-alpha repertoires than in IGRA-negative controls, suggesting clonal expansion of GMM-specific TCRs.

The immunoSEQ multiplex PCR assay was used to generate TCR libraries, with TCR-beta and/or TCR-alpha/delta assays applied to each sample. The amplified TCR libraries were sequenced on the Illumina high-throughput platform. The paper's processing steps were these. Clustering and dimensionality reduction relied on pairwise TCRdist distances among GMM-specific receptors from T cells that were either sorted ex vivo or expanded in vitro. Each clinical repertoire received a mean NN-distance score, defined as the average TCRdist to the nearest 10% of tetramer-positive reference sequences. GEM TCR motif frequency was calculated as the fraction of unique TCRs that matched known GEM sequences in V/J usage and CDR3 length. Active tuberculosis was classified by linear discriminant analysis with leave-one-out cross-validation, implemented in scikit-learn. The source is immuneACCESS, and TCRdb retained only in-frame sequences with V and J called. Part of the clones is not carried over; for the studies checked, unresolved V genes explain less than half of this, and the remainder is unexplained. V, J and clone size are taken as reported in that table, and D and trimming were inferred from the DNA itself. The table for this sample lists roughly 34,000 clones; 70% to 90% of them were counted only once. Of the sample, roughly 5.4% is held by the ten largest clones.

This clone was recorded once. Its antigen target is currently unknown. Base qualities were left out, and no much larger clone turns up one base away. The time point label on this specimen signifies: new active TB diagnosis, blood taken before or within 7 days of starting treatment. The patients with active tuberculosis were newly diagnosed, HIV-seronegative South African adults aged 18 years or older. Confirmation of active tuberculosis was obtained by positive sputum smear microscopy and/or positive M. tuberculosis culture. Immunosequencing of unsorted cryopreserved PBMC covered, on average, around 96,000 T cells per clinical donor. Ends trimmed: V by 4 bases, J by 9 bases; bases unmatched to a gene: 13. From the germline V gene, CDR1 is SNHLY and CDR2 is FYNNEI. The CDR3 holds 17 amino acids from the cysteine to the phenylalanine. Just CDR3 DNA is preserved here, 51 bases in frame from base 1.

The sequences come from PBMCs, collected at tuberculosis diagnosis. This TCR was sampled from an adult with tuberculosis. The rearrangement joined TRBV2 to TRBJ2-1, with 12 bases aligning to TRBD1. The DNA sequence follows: TGTGCCAGCAGTGGGTTCGCCGGGACAGGGGGCTATGGTGAGCAGTTCTTC. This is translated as CASSGFAGTGGYGEQFF.